Below are 3 T cell receptor beta chains sequenced from a single sample in a study of T cells in localized non-small cell lung cancer. Sequencing used immunoSEQ multiplex PCR; TCRdb keeps in-frame clones, though not all of them. The sample has tens of thousands of clones, approximately 90% seen once. Material: peripheral blood, obtained before any cancer treatment. These receptors all come from a woman aged 35-75 years with stage I squamous cell lung carcinoma.

The chain combines TRBV27 with TRBJ2-7; TRBD1 matches 9 bases. Per the germline V gene, CDR1 is MNHEY and CDR2 is SMNVEV (reference sequence). Trimming at V came to 5 bases and at J to 1 base, leaving 6 bases not matched to a gene. The CDR3 length is 15 residues. The CDR3 DNA is TGTGCCAGCAGTCTAGGCGGACAGGGGTCCTACGAGCAGTACTTC. This sequence encodes CASSLGGQGSYEQYF.

The chain combines TRBV6-5 with TRBJ1-1, with D possibly being TRBD1 (6 bases). V lost 6 bases, J lost 4 bases, and 12 bases lay in between. The CDR3 is 13 residues long. The germline CDR1 and CDR2 sequences are MNHEY and SVGAGI. The CDR3 is CASSHGGATEAFF. CDR3 coding DNA: TGTGCCAGCAGCCACGGGGGGGCCACTGAAGCTTTCTTT.

The chain combines TRBV7-9 with TRBJ1-5; no clear D. Germline lookup yields CDR1 SEHNR and CDR2 FQNEAQ (reference sequence). The CDR3 consists of 12 residues. The germline V and J ends were trimmed by 1 base and 5 bases, with 3 bases remaining between them. The DNA of the CDR3 is TGTGCCAGCAGCTTAGAGCATCAGCCCCAGCATTTT. It specifies CASSLEHQPQHF.